Following are 27 T cell receptor gamma chains from one sample sequenced in a study of γδ T cells in repeated Plasmodium falciparum infection. Vgamma9/Vdelta2+ and Vdelta2-negative gammadelta T cells were flow-sorted from PBMC for bulk sequencing. TCRdb re-called clones from the multiplex PCR reads using CATT. Here the sample spans approximately 26,000 gamma-chain clones, 2.5% to 3.5% being singletons. Sequences were obtained from gamma-delta T cells from blood. The origin of the receptors is a pool of human donors (malaria-infected and uninfected, not separated).

On this clone: TCRdb has a much larger clone's protein, which differs at residue 10 from the translation of this DNA, likely because of a read error; what is shown is the protein translated from the DNA. The chain couples TRGV9 to TRGJP. The CDR3 has 15 amino acids. From germline, CDR1 is GITISATS and CDR2 ISYDGTV (reference sequence). CDR3 sequence reads: CALWESELGNKIKVF. CDR3 coding DNA: TGTGCCTTGTGGGAGTCAGAGTTGGGCAACAAAATCAAGGTATTT.

At least ten counts were recorded for this clone. TCRdb attributes to this sequence the protein of a much larger clone, which differs from the DNA translation at residue 6; a read error is likely, and the protein displayed is translated from the DNA. This chain joins TRGV9 and TRGJP. Germline matching of the DNA provided the J gene here, since TCRdb leaves it blank. The junction had 7 bases not matched to a gene; V was cut back by 4 bases and J by 4 bases. Looked up from germline, CDR1 is GITISATS and CDR2 is ISYDGTV (reference sequence). This CDR3 contains 17 residues. CDR3 sequence reads: CALWEEKQELGKKIKVF. The CDR3 DNA sequence: TGTGCCTTGTGGGAAGAAAAACAAGAGTTGGGCAAAAAAATCAAGGTATTT.

This clone has ten or more counts. It differs at one base from a far larger clone, so likely a read error. This sample also contains other DNA sequences that code for the same CDR3. V gene TRGV4 combines with J gene TRGJ1 or TRGJ2. This CDR3 contains 14 residues. Germline V gene lookup returns CDR1 EGSTGY and CDR2 YDSYTSSV. Trimming took 2 bases from V and 4 from J; bases not matched to a gene: 8. The CDR3: CATWDELDYYKKLF. In DNA, the CDR3 is TGTGCCACCTGGGATGAATTGGACTATTATAAGAAACTCTTT.

On this clone: Translating this DNA gives a protein that differs at residue 10 from the TCRdb one, which belongs to a much larger clone; a read error is likely, and the protein shown is this translation. The V and J genes are TRGV2 and TRGJ1 or TRGJ2. No J gene was available from TCRdb, and it was assigned here by a germline match of the DNA. The germline V gene encodes CDR1 EGSNGY and CDR2 YDSYNSKV. CDR3 length: 14 residues. The CDR3: CATWDDQNYHKKLF. CDR3 DNA: TGTGCCACCTGGGACGACCAAAATTATCATAAGAAACTCTTT.

Regarding this clone: TCRdb has a much larger clone's protein, which differs at residue 14 from the translation of this DNA, likely because of a read error; what is shown is the protein translated from the DNA. The chain employs TRGV9 and TRGJP. In the absence of a J gene in TCRdb, the DNA was matched to germline to assign it here. This CDR3 spans 17 amino acids. Germline values: CDR1 GITISATS, CDR2 ISYDGTV (reference sequence). This CDR3 is CALWETTPELGKKTKVF. Here the CDR3 DNA reads TGTGCCTTGTGGGAGACCACCCCAGAGTTGGGCAAAAAAACCAAGGTATTT.

This clone was counted ten times or more. A read error may be the cause here, since a much bigger clone is one base away. Other nucleotide sequences from this sample produce the same CDR3. V and J are TRGV2 and TRGJ1 or TRGJ2. The germline V gene encodes CDR1 EGSNGY and CDR2 YDSYNSKV. CDR3 size: 13 residues. V trimming: 0 bases; J trimming: 10 bases; junction bases outside the gene matches: 9. The CDR3 here is CATWDGPGYKKLF. For the CDR3, the DNA is TGTGCCACCTGGGACGGGCCGGGATACAAGAAACTCTTT.

This clone was detected ten times or more. At residue 7, TCRdb's protein is not the same as the translated DNA, so the protein here was read from the DNA. The V call is TRGV3, the J call TRGJ1 or TRGJ2. TCRdb offers no J gene call, so here the DNA was matched to germline to obtain one. The CDR3 has 14 amino acids. CDR1 and CDR2 (germline): VTNTFY, YDVSTARD (reference sequence). The V segment lost 1 base and the J segment 1 base; nucleotides outside the gene matches: 4. The CDR3 coding sequence is TGTGCCACCTGGGACAGCCATAATTATTATAAGAAACTCTTT. Its protein is CATWDSHNYYKKLF.

This clone was picked up many times. The TCRdb record carries a much larger clone's protein, which differs from this DNA's translation at residue 14; a read error is the likely cause, and the protein listed here is the DNA translation. The chain carries TRGV9 and TRGJP. CDR1 and CDR2 from the germline V gene are GITISATS and ISYDGTV (reference sequence). The CDR3 runs to 15 residues. The DNA of the CDR3 is TGTGCCTTGTGGGACCAAGAGTTGGGCAAAAAAATCAAGTTATTT. As protein: CALWDQELGKKIKLF.

This clone was seen many times. An end of the junction differs from the germline gene, which may be a read error. Other DNA sequences in this specimen translate into the identical CDR3. The chain couples TRGV9 to TRGJP. This CDR3 spans 16 amino acids. Germline V gene data show CDR1 as GITISATS and CDR2 as ISYDGTV (reference sequence). CDR3 nucleotides: TGTGCCTTGTGGGAGGTGCTGGAGTTGGGCAAGAAAATCAAGGTATTT. Its translation: CALWEVLELGKKIKVF.

In its sample, this clone was seen many times. This probably arose from a read error, given a far larger clone one base away. This specimen includes other DNA sequences encoding the same CDR3. For the CDR3, the DNA is TGTGCCACCTGGGACATCACCCATGGAGTGTATAAGAAACTCTTT. It codes for CATWDITHGVYKKLF. The chain uses TRGV3 and TRGJ1 or TRGJ2. The CDR3 length is 15 residues. The J segment lost 7 bases and the V segment lost 2 bases, leaving 14 bases of the junction unmatched. The germline V gene has CDR1 VTNTFY and CDR2 YDVSTARD (reference sequence).

Note on this clone: TCRdb's protein for this DNA is that of a much larger clone and differs from the translation at residue 8, likely a read error; the protein shown is the DNA translation. The J gene is TRGJ1 or TRGJ2, the V gene TRGV9. There are 10 residues in the CDR3. Germline V gene data show CDR1 as GITISATS and CDR2 as ISYDGTV (reference sequence). With V trimmed by 2 bases and J by 14 bases, 6 bases remained unmatched. The CDR3 is CALWEEWELF. Here the CDR3 DNA reads TGTGCCTTGTGGGAGGAGTGGGAACTCTTT.

With respect to this clone: TCRdb's listed protein matches a much larger clone and diverges from this DNA's translation at residue 9, likely through a read error; the protein shown comes from the DNA. TRGV9 is the V gene, and the J gene was not called. This CDR3 has 11 residues. Germline-derived CDR1 and CDR2 are GITISATS and ISYDGTV (reference sequence). The DNA for the CDR3 is TGTGCCTTGTGGGAGTCGTACGAGAGACTCTTT. Translating it yields CALWESYERLF.

This clone was counted at least ten times. The translation of this DNA and the TCRdb protein of a much larger clone differ at residue 4, probably owing to a read error; the protein shown here is translated from the DNA. The V and J genes are TRGV9 and TRGJP. The J segment lost 9 bases and the V segment lost 9 bases, leaving 5 bases of the junction unmatched. Looked up from germline, CDR1 is GITISATS and CDR2 is ISYDGTV (reference sequence). The CDR3 consists of 13 residues. CDR3 sequence (DNA): TGTGCCTTGATAGGGTTGGGCAAAAAAATCAAGGTATTT. This codes for CALIGLGKKIKVF.

This clone has more than one count but fewer than ten. A much larger clone differs by one base, so this may be a read error. The chain couples TRGV3 to TRGJP2. Assignment of the J gene here rests on matching the DNA to germline, because TCRdb gives none. Germline trimming cut 3 bases from V and 14 bases from J; bases unmatched to any gene: 15. Germline V gene lookup returns CDR1 VTNTFY and CDR2 YDVSTARD (reference sequence). CDR3 size: 14 residues. For the CDR3, the DNA is TGTGCCACCTGGGACGGGGGGCCGCGAGCTATCAAGACGTTT. This encodes CATWDGGPRAIKTF.

Notes on this clone: The protein held in TCRdb is that of a much larger clone and does not match this DNA's translation at residue 3, likely because of a read error; the protein shown is translated from the DNA. The chain combines TRGV9 with TRGJ1 or TRGJ2. As TCRdb names no J gene, one was assigned here on the basis of a DNA match to germline. Germline lookup yields CDR1 GITISATS and CDR2 ISYDGTV (reference sequence). The CDR3 covers 13 residues. In nucleotides, the CDR3 is TGTGCCTCGTGGGAGGTGCAGGAATATAAGAAACTCTTT. It encodes CASWEVQEYKKLF.

This clone was seen a few times. TCRdb assigns this DNA the protein of a much larger clone, which departs from its translation at residue 7; this likely reflects a read error, and the protein shown comes from translating the DNA. The chain has TRGV3 and TRGJ1 or TRGJ2. The J gene was missing in TCRdb and was found by matching the end of the DNA to germline. Germline CDR1 and CDR2: VTNTFY and YDVSTARD (reference sequence). V shed 3 bases and J 11 bases; nucleotides not matched to a gene: 13. The CDR3 extends over 13 amino acids. DNA for the CDR3: TGTGCCACCTGGGACGCCGGGGTGAAGGAGAAACTCTTT. Translating gives CATWDAGVKEKLF.

This clone came up many times. The limits of the CDR3 on the DNA are not certain, so only TCRdb's listed CDR3 is given. Other DNA sequences in the same sample also yield this CDR3. Here the V gene is TRGV9, but the J gene went uncalled. Germline CDR1 reads GITISATS; CDR2 reads ISYDGTV (reference sequence). The CDR3 totals 29 residues, both ends included. The CDR3 sequence is CAPCSIIRNSLAVEQHLLSQVSIGRIQHF.

This clone was seen at least ten times. This DNA's translation differs at residue 8 from TCRdb's protein, which comes from a much larger clone; a read error is likely, and the protein shown is translated from the DNA. The J gene has no call, while the V gene is TRGV9. Germline-derived CDR1 and CDR2 are GITISATS and ISYDGTV (reference sequence). The CDR3 has 10 residues. The DNA of the CDR3 is TGTGCCTTGTGGGAGGATAAGGAACTCTTT. This translates into CALWEDKELF.

This clone was seen many times. This specimen includes other DNA sequences encoding the same CDR3. The V gene is TRGV3, the J gene TRGJ1 or TRGJ2. Germline V gene lookup returns CDR1 VTNTFY and CDR2 YDVSTARD (reference sequence). V was clipped by 0 bases and J by 10 bases; unmatched bases: 0. The CDR3 contains 10 residues. CDR3 sequence reads: CATWDRKKLF. For the CDR3, the DNA is TGTGCCACCTGGGACAGGAAGAAACTCTTT.

This clone ranks as large. Other DNA sequences of this sample code for an identical CDR3. The V and J genes are TRGV9 and TRGJ1 or TRGJ2. CDR3 length: 15 amino acids. Unmatched junction bases numbered 11, after V lost 3 bases and J lost 3 bases. Germline lookup yields CDR1 GITISATS and CDR2 ISYDGTV (reference sequence). The CDR3 DNA follows: TGTGCCTTGTGGGAGTCCCCGGAGGTTTATTATAAGAAACTCTTT. It specifies CALWESPEVYYKKLF.

Turning to this clone: A far larger clone differs by one base, so this is likely a read error. Additional DNA sequences in this sample encode the identical CDR3. The J gene is TRGJP2, the V gene TRGV3. TCRdb is silent on the J gene; assignment here came from matching the DNA to germline. The CDR3 extends over 19 amino acids. CDR1 and CDR2 from the germline V gene are VTNTFY and YDVSTARD (reference sequence). As DNA, the CDR3 is TGCGCCACCTGGGACAGGCAGGTGGGACCCTTTAGTAGTGATTGGATCAAGACGTTT. Translated: CATWDRQVGPFSSDWIKTF.

Many counts were recorded for this clone. It is likely a read error: a sequence one base away is far more abundant. The same CDR3 is also encoded by other DNA sequences in this sample. The rearrangement uses TRGV2 and TRGJ1 or TRGJ2. As TCRdb names no J gene, one was assigned here on the basis of a DNA match to germline. Losses at the gene ends were 0 bases for V and 5 bases for J; bases not matched to a gene: 7. The germline V gene has CDR1 EGSNGY and CDR2 YDSYNSKV. This CDR3 has 14 residues. In nucleotides, the CDR3 is TGTGCCACCTGGGACGGGCCCCGGAATTATAAGAAACTCTTT. Its protein product is CATWDGPRNYKKLF.

The sample holds many counts of this clone. The TCRdb record carries a much larger clone's protein, which differs from this DNA's translation at residue 7; a read error is the likely cause, and the protein listed here is the DNA translation. CDR3 region: CALWEVRGDKLF. The CDR3 DNA sequence: TGTGCCTTGTGGGAGGTGCGGGGTGATAAGCTCTTT. The chain joins TRGV9 to TRGJ1 or TRGJ2. Germline V gene data show CDR1 as GITISATS and CDR2 as ISYDGTV (reference sequence). V was clipped by 0 bases and J by 16 bases; unmatched bases: 12. CDR3 size: 12 residues.

This clone was detected ten times or more. It differs at one base from a far larger clone, so likely a read error. The sample contains more than one DNA sequence encoding this CDR3. The J gene was not called, though the V gene is TRGV9. The CDR3 covers 15 residues. Germline lookup yields CDR1 GITISATS and CDR2 ISYDGTV (reference sequence). CDR3 bases: TGTGCCTTGTGGGAGCTCGACCCTTTTTGTTATAAGAAGCTCTTT. Its translation is CALWELDPFCYKKLF.

This clone was seen ten or more times. This chain connects TRGV3 to TRGJ1 or TRGJ2. J lost 7 bases, V lost 0 bases, and 9 bases had no gene match. CDR1 is VTNTFY and CDR2 is YDVSTARD in the germline V gene (reference sequence). The CDR3 covers 14 residues. The CDR3 loop reads CATWDRRLGYKKLF. DNA for the CDR3: TGTGCCACCTGGGACAGGCGTTTGGGATATAAGAAACTCTTT.

This clone came up many times. A far larger clone is one nucleotide away, so this likely arose from a read error. The sample contains more than one DNA sequence encoding this CDR3. The chain carries TRGV4 and TRGJ1 or TRGJ2. The J gene comes from matching the DNA to germline here; TCRdb lacks it. This CDR3 has 14 residues. CDR1 EGSTGY and CDR2 YDSYTSSV come from the germline V gene. V lost 5 bases and J lost 7; bases outside the gene matches: 14. The CDR3 is CATWAPVGGYKKLF. The CDR3 region has the DNA TGTGCCACCTGGGCCCCGGTTGGAGGCTATAAGAAACTCTTT.

This clone was seen repeatedly, ten times or more. The chain combines TRGV9 with TRGJP2. Unmatched junction bases numbered 7, after V lost 0 bases and J lost 3 bases. Per the germline V gene, CDR1 is GITISATS and CDR2 is ISYDGTV (reference sequence). This CDR3 is built from 16 residues. In DNA form, the CDR3 reads TGTGCCTTGTGGGAGGTGCACCGCTGTAGTGATTGGATCAAGACGTTT. Encoded protein: CALWEVHRCSDWIKTF.